The TCR beta chain described here comes from a study of blood T cell dynamics during melanoma immunotherapy (dated by TCRdb to between 2020 and 2021). About the investigation overall: All patients had metastatic melanoma and were given first-line pembrolizumab or nivolumab plus ipilimumab as standard of care in the United Kingdom. The training cohort consisted of consecutive patients, while an additional independent group of patients from the same centre was pooled to form an external validation set. To find early correlates of response, peripheral T cell receptor repertoires were profiled in metastatic melanoma patients before and after one cycle of checkpoint inhibitor therapy.

The time point label here, explained by the study, means: week 3, after first cycle of checkpoint inhibitor. Blood was sampled before treatment (T0) and at week 3 (W3), after the first cycle of checkpoint blockade. Except for a couple of patients with rapid clinical progression, response was assessed 12 weeks after the first infusion by RECIST 1.1; disease control meant complete response, partial response or stable disease. Any patient who had received prior systemic cancer treatment, was on concomitant immunosuppressant therapy or had synchronous other active malignancies was excluded. Both bulk PBMC and plasma cell-free DNA were sequenced for TCR beta so that circulating cells and T cell turnover could be tracked. Lymphoprep and SepMate tubes were used to isolate PBMC from blood, and red cell lysis was then performed. DNA from PBMC and sorted T cell subsets was extracted with QIAamp DNA Blood Mini kits.

Points on this clone: No cognate antigen has been identified for it. No base qualities exist here, and no much larger clone lies one base off it.

Every bulk PBMC sample had a fixed 350 ng of DNA loaded. Following the manufacturer instructions, the immunoSEQ TCRb Assay kit was used to amplify TCR beta CDR3 sequences from genomic DNA. The KAPA Library Quantification Kit for Illumina platforms was used to quantify pooled libraries by qPCR. Sequencing of the pooled libraries was done on an Illumina NextSeq 500, with clustering at roughly 0.55-1.1 pM. Under the source paper's analysis protocol: TCR data were analyzed with immunoSEQ ANALYZER and the R LymphoSeq package. A rearrangement efficiency score was calculated as productive divided by the sum of productive and non-productive CDR3 sequences. Clonality was assessed using the Gini coefficient and diversity using the Renyi index at alpha=1, with pairwise comparisons between timepoints within each patient. In LymphoSeq, clonal relatedness was computed with an edit distance of 3 and repertoire similarity was computed with the Bhattacharyya coefficient. To classify response, a linear discriminant analysis based on week-3 changes in clonality and diversity was built with the R MASS and caret packages. This immuneACCESS table, as held by TCRdb, lists in-frame sequences with V and J called but not all clones. Of the missing ones, under half trace to an unresolved V gene in checked studies; the others have no known cause. D and trimming were read from the DNA, whereas the V and J calls and clone size are those reported in that table. This sample gives 7,500 to 9,500 clones in total; about 85% of them show up just once. The ten biggest clones cover around 5.3% of the sample.

V and J are truncated by 2 bases and 3 bases respectively, leaving an intervening sequence of 14 bases. The CDR3 runs 15 amino acids, cysteine and phenylalanine included. Only the CDR3 DNA stays, 45 bases, in frame from base 1. According to the germline V gene, CDR1 reads SGHTA and CDR2 reads FQGNSA. Results the study describes overall, beyond this receptor: The relatively small sample size was recognized as a factor that could limit how well the results generalize. The study was unable to establish whether the T cell clones driving the repertoire changes were melanoma-specific or instead reflected general immune activation. A bifurcated reorganization of the PBMC repertoire at W3, with increased clonality or increased diversity, was observed in patients who later achieved disease control, unlike in progressors.

The sequenced sample was blood, obtained from a patient treated with checkpoint blockade. The receptor chain draws on TRBV7-2 and TRBJ2-7; the D call is possibly TRBD1 or TRBD2, each sharing 5 bases. The receptor comes from a human donor with melanoma. For the CDR3, the sequence is CASSLQGPPFYEQYF. The DNA is TGTGCCAGCAGCTTACAGGGACCACCTTTCTACGAGCAGTACTTC.